A single sample is the source of the 7 T cell receptor beta chains below, sequenced in a study of tumor and adjacent non-tumor tissue in lung cancer. RNA was extracted from bulk tissue without any cell sorting. A modified ARM-PCR protocol with three rounds of nested PCR amplified TCRbeta. TCRdb re-derived calls from the multiplex PCR reads in MiXCR, one entry per CDR3 protein. The sample lists around 70,000 distinct CDR3 sequences, about 80% occurring once. Sequencing used lung tumor tissue. The receptors come from a man aged 60-69 years with non-small cell lung cancer.

The rearrangement joins TRBV20-1 to TRBJ2-7, with D perhaps TRBD2 (6 bases). V was clipped by 6 bases and J by 5 bases, with 23 bases between them. Germline V lookup: CDR1 DFQATT, CDR2 SNEGSKA (reference sequence). The CDR3 consists of 15 residues. The CDR3 is CSAGKRLSGVNEQYF. The CDR3 DNA sequence: TGCAGTGCGGGAAAGAGACTATCGGGAGTTAACGAGCAGTACTTC.

This sequence joins TRBV20-1 and TRBJ2-1; TRBD2 is a possible D gene (6 bases). V lost 7 bases and J lost 4, with 17 bases in between. The length of the CDR3 is 14 residues. Germline V CDR1 and CDR2: DFQATT, SNEGSKA (reference sequence). The CDR3: CSVLPGDVYNEQFF. CDR3 DNA sequence: TGCAGTGTACTGCCGGGGGATGTGTACAATGAGCAGTTCTTC.

The DNA for the CDR3 is TGTGCCAGCAGTGACGTTGGGCGGAACACTGAAGCTTTCTTT. Protein product: CASSDVGRNTEAFF. The chain couples TRBV25-1 to TRBJ1-1; no firm D call. The V and J ends lost 3 bases and 1 base respectively, with 9 bases between them. Per the germline V gene, CDR1 is MGHDK and CDR2 is SYGVNS. This CDR3 comprises 14 residues. Full variable domain (missing parts from reference TRBV25-1 and TRBJ1-1): EADIYQTPRYLVIGTGKKITLECSQTMGHDKMYWYQQDPGMELHLIHYSYGVNSTEKGDLSSESTVSRIRTEHFPLTLESARPSHTSQYLCASSDVGRNTEAFFGQGTRLTVV.

The gene calls are TRBV6-2 or TRBV6-3 and TRBJ2-5; tentatively, D is TRBD1 (6 bases). Germline V gene sequence: CDR1 MNHEY, CDR2 SVGEGT. Trimming cost V 8 bases and J 4 bases, with 20 bases left between them. The CDR3 length is 15 residues. The CDR3 DNA reads TGTGCCAGCGGCCCACTCACCCAGGGGAGAGAGACCCAGTACTTC. It specifies CASGPLTQGRETQYF.

This clonotype came up a few times. V is TRBV12-3 or TRBV12-4 and J is TRBJ1-1; 10 bases match TRBD1. This CDR3 is built from 14 residues. With 7 bases clipped from V and 4 bases from J, the junction kept 6 bases outside the gene matches. CDR3 DNA sequence: TGTGCCAGCATTCGGGACAGGGGAGGCACTGAAGCTTTCTTT. It codes for CASIRDRGGTEAFF.

This clonotype was counted between two and nine times. The CDR3 DNA sequence: TGTGCCAGCAGCTTAGATTCCCACGGGATGGCTTTCTTT. Its protein product is CASSLDSHGMAFF. This chain connects TRBV11-2 to TRBJ1-1, with no clear D. Per germline, CDR1 SGHAT and CDR2 FQNNGV. The CDR3 runs to 13 residues. V was clipped by 0 bases and J by 11 bases, with 13 bases between them.

This clonotype was counted at least ten times. The J gene is TRBJ2-2, the V gene TRBV12-5; 7 bases agree with TRBD1. Looked up from germline, CDR1 is LGHNT and CDR2 is FRNRAP. CDR3 size: 13 residues. V gave up 6 bases and J gave up 4 bases; unmatched junction bases: 2. The DNA of the CDR3 is TGTGCTAGTGGACAGGGGACCACCGGGGAGCTGTTTTTT. It translates to CASGQGTTGELFF.